These 30 T cell receptor beta chains originate from one sample sequenced in a study of T cell changes during pregnancy in multiple sclerosis. Generated by immunoSEQ multiplex PCR, the TCRdb table keeps only in-frame clones and is missing some. The sample gives roughly 40,000 clones, about 93% of which show up once; 0.35% to 0.45% is in the top ten. Material: CD4+ T cells from peripheral blood mononuclear cells, obtained in the third trimester of pregnancy. All receptors come from a female donor with multiple sclerosis, enrolled in a pregnancy study.

The V gene is TRBV2, the J gene TRBJ2-4, with 8 positions matching TRBD1. V gave up 0 bases and J gave up 1 base; unmatched junction bases: 11. Germline V gene lookup returns CDR1 SNHLY and CDR2 FYNNEI. The CDR3 runs 19 residues. The CDR3 protein is CASSEALLTGVGAKNIQYF. The CDR3 DNA is TGTGCCAGCAGTGAAGCGCTATTGACAGGGGTCGGGGCCAAAAACATTCAGTACTTC.

The rearrangement uses TRBV15 and TRBJ2-5, with TRBD1 as a possible D gene (5 bases). Germline V gives CDR1 LNHNV, CDR2 YYDKDF (reference sequence). V lost 1 base to trimming and J lost 5 bases, with 11 bases between them. The CDR3 spans 14 residues. In nucleotides, the CDR3 is TGTGCCACCAGCAGAGTCAGGGTTCGGGAGACCCAGTACTTC. Encoded protein: CATSRVRVRETQYF.

The gene calls are TRBV6-4 and TRBJ1-1; D is undetermined. The germline gives CDR1 MRHNA, CDR2 SNTAGT. The length of the CDR3 is 16 residues. With 3 bases removed from V and 1 base from J, the gap between germline ends came to 15 bases. The CDR3 DNA sequence: TGTGCCAGCAGTGAGAGTGGAGGGAATTCGAACACTGAAGCTTTCTTT. Translated: CASSESGGNSNTEAFF.

CDR3 nucleotide sequence: TGTGCCAGCTTTCTGGACAGAAACACTGAAGCTTTCTTT. The encoded protein is CASFLDRNTEAFF. The chain joins TRBV18 to TRBJ1-1; tentative D call: TRBD1 (6 bases). Trimming removed 7 bases at V and 2 bases at J, with 11 bases between. Germline V lookup: CDR1 KGHSH, CDR2 LQKENI. The CDR3 is 13 amino acids.

This chain links TRBV18 with TRBJ2-1; D possibly corresponds to TRBD2 (6 bases). V gave up 0 bases and J gave up 0 bases, with 12 bases separating them. The CDR3 is made up of 17 amino acids. Germline V gives CDR1 KGHSH, CDR2 LQKENI. CDR3 sequence: CASSPPVGLTSYNEQFF. The CDR3 bases are TGTGCCAGCTCACCACCGGTGGGACTGACCTCCTACAATGAGCAGTTCTTC.

This clone was observed once. The V call is TRBV14, the J call TRBJ2-1; 8 nucleotides align to TRBD2. V shed 2 bases and J 7 bases; nucleotides not matched to a gene: 13. CDR3 size: 17 residues. Germline values: CDR1 SGHDN, CDR2 FVKESK. The CDR3 sequence: CASSQITGGRVANEQFF. CDR3 DNA: TGTGCCAGCAGCCAAATTACGGGAGGGAGAGTAGCGAATGAGCAGTTCTTC.

The V and J genes are TRBV9 and TRBJ2-3; 8 positions agree with TRBD2. V lost 4 bases to trimming and J lost 4 bases; unmatched junction nucleotides: 8. This CDR3 contains 15 residues. Per germline, CDR1 SGDLS and CDR2 YYNGEE. The DNA of the CDR3 is TGTGCCAGCAGCACAAGCGGGAGAGGCCCAGATACGCAGTATTTT. Its protein is CASSTSGRGPDTQYF. The complete variable domain, with remaining parts taken from reference TRBV9 and TRBJ2-3, reads DSGVTQTPKHLITATGQRVTLRCSPRSGDLSVYWYQQSLDQGLQFLIQYYNGEERAKGNILERFSAQQFPDLHSELNLSSLELGDSALYFCASSTSGRGPDTQYFGPGTRLTVL.

This clone was picked up one time. The V and J genes are TRBV11-1 and TRBJ2-5, with 9 bases matching TRBD2. The junction had 4 bases not matched to a gene; V was cut back by 5 bases and J by 3 bases. Germline CDR1 SGHAT, CDR2 FQDESV (reference sequence). CDR3 length: 14 residues. CDR3 DNA sequence: TGTGCCAGCAGCAAACTAGCGGGTAAAGAGACCCAGTACTTC. This translates into CASSKLAGKETQYF.

The V and J genes are TRBV6-1 and TRBJ2-6; 7 bases map to TRBD1. Germline loops: CDR1 MNHNS, CDR2 SASEGT. The CDR3 runs 15 residues. Losses at the gene ends were 7 bases for V and 3 bases for J; bases not matched to a gene: 6. The DNA for the CDR3 is TGTGCCAGCATAGGGGGCGCTGGTGGGGCCAACGTCCTGACTTTC. Translating it yields CASIGGAGGANVLTF.

The chain combines TRBV30 with TRBJ1-1, with D uncertain. V was shortened by 5 bases and J by 3 bases, with 10 bases between the two germline ends. Looked up from germline, CDR1 is GTSNPN and CDR2 is SVGIG (reference sequence). The CDR3 covers 12 residues. The CDR3 nucleotides read TGTGCCTGGGGCCCCATCTACACTGAAGCTTTCTTT. This codes for CAWGPIYTEAFF.

The gene calls are TRBV10-2 and TRBJ2-1, with 8 bases aligning to TRBD2. From germline, CDR1 is WSHSY and CDR2 SAAADI. Unmatched junction bases numbered 4, after V lost 3 bases and J lost 6 bases. CDR3 length equals 14 residues. The CDR3 coding sequence is TGCGCCAGCAGTGAATCCGGGAGGGGCAATGAGCAGTTCTTC. Translation: CASSESGRGNEQFF.

As to this clone: Sequence at one end of the junction differs from germline and may be a read error. The CDR3 sequence: CASSSHPLEGGNTEAFF. The CDR3 DNA reads TGTGCCAGCTCATCACACCCTTTGGAGGGGGGGAACACTGAAGCTTTTTTT. The chain links TRBV18 to TRBJ1-1; possible D gene TRBD1, 6 bases. CDR3 length equals 17 residues. Germline V lookup: CDR1 KGHSH, CDR2 LQKENI. The full variable domain, in which reference TRBV18 and TRBJ1-1 provide the parts outside the CDR3, is NAGVMQNPRHLVRRRGQEARLRCSPMKGHSHVYWYRQLPEEGLKFMVYLQKENIIDESGMPKERFSAEFPKEGPSILRIQQVVRGDSAAYFCASSSHPLEGGNTEAFFGQGTRLTVV.

The genes are TRBV27 and TRBJ2-3, with 9 bases that match TRBD2. The CDR3 has 15 residues. Germline values: CDR1 MNHEY, CDR2 SMNVEV (reference sequence). J was trimmed by 1 base and V by 6 bases; bases with no gene match: 5. Written as DNA, the CDR3 is TGTGCCAGCAGAAAAGCGGGAGGAGGCACAGATACGCAGTATTTT. Translating it yields CASRKAGGGTDTQYF.

The chain combines TRBV4-2 with TRBJ2-5; 11 bases align to TRBD2. CDR3 length: 15 amino acids. Germline V gives CDR1 LGHNA, CDR2 YNFKEQ. The V and J ends lost 4 bases and 3 bases, in that order; junction bases with no gene match: 4. CDR3: CASSPSTSGKETQYF. The DNA of the CDR3 is TGTGCCAGCAGCCCGTCGACTAGCGGGAAAGAGACCCAGTACTTC.

The J gene is TRBJ2-2, the V gene TRBV25-1, with D maybe TRBD1 (5 bases). The CDR3 is 15 residues long. V lost 4 bases and J 2 bases, leaving 11 bases between the germline ends. Germline assignment: CDR1 MGHDK and CDR2 SYGVNS. CDR3 in DNA: TGTGCCAGCAGTGGGGTAGGGGCTAACACCGGGGAGCTGTTTTTT. Residues: CASSGVGANTGELFF.

The V call is TRBV30, the J call TRBJ1-1, with 8 bases matching TRBD1. J was trimmed by 3 bases and V by 2 bases; bases with no gene match: 11. The CDR3 consists of 16 residues. Germline V gene lookup returns CDR1 GTSNPN and CDR2 SVGIG (reference sequence). The CDR3 loop reads CAWSLWTRGRDTEAFF. The CDR3 DNA reads as TGTGCCTGGAGTTTATGGACCAGGGGGCGAGACACTGAAGCTTTCTTT.

The V gene is TRBV28, the J gene TRBJ2-7, with TRBD2 as a possible D gene (5 bases). CDR1 MDHEN and CDR2 SYDVKM come from the germline V gene. This CDR3 is 11 amino acids long. The V and J ends lost 5 bases and 7 bases respectively, with 9 bases between them. CDR3 sequence (DNA): TGTGCCAGCAGTCTTCAGCGGGAGCAGTACTTC. Translating it yields CASSLQREQYF.

The rearrangement uses TRBV5-4 and TRBJ1-1; tentative D call: TRBD1 (6 bases). V lost 0 bases, J lost 6 bases, and 15 bases lay in between. CDR3 size: 15 residues. Germline V gives CDR1 SGHNT, CDR2 YYREEE (reference sequence). The CDR3 is CASSLAWTEGSEAFF. DNA for the CDR3: TGTGCCAGCAGCTTGGCATGGACAGAGGGCTCTGAAGCTTTCTTT.

The rearrangement uses TRBV18 and TRBJ1-1; no reliable D call. This CDR3 is built from 16 residues. V was cut by 3 bases and J by 0 bases, with 14 bases left in between. The germline V gene has CDR1 KGHSH and CDR2 LQKENI. The CDR3 spells CASSPPRARMNTEAFF. CDR3 nucleotides: TGTGCCAGCTCACCCCCGAGGGCGCGGATGAACACTGAAGCTTTCTTT.

The count of this clone is one. The J gene is TRBJ1-5, the V gene TRBV7-8; 7 bases match TRBD1. Looked up from germline, CDR1 is SGHVS and CDR2 is FQNEAQ. J was trimmed by 1 base and V by 4 bases; bases with no gene match: 10. The CDR3 spans 17 residues. The CDR3 is CASSSRGDRRSNQPQHF. CDR3 sequence (DNA): TGTGCCAGCAGCTCTCGAGGGGACAGAAGGAGCAATCAGCCCCAGCATTTT.

The chain links TRBV5-4 to TRBJ2-2, with TRBD2 identical over 14 bases. Germline V lookup: CDR1 SGHNT, CDR2 YYREEE (reference sequence). Trimming took 4 bases from V and 0 from J; bases not matched to a gene: 2. This CDR3 has 17 amino acids. For the CDR3, the DNA is TGTGCCAGCAGCCCGGGACTAGCGGGAGCGAACACCGGGGAGCTGTTTTTT. Translated, it gives CASSPGLAGANTGELFF.

CDR3 amino acids: CASSIPGQGAQPQHF. As DNA, the CDR3 is TGTGCCAGTAGTATCCCTGGACAGGGGGCTCAGCCCCAGCATTTT. V gene TRBV19 combines with J gene TRBJ1-5; 11 positions agree with TRBD1. Losses at the gene ends were 3 bases for V and 6 bases for J; bases not matched to a gene: 4. Germline-derived CDR1 and CDR2 are LNHDA and SQIVND (reference sequence). The CDR3 loop spans 15 amino acids.

The chain uses TRBV11-2 and TRBJ2-5; weak D call: TRBD2 (5 bases). Germline CDR1 is SGHAT and CDR2 is FQNNGV. V lost 4 bases to trimming and J lost 5 bases, with 26 bases between them. The CDR3 consists of 18 residues. The CDR3 spells CASSSREGRLSLFETQYF. DNA for the CDR3: TGTGCCAGCAGCTCTCGGGAAGGACGGTTGTCGTTGTTTGAGACCCAGTACTTC.

This clone came up once. The chain has TRBV30 and TRBJ1-5; possible D gene TRBD1, 6 bases. The CDR3 consists of 15 residues. CDR1 GTSNPN and CDR2 SVGIG come from the germline V gene (reference sequence). V gave up 3 bases and J gave up 4 bases, with 16 bases separating them. The CDR3: CAWSPRQVGNQPQHF. CDR3 in DNA: TGTGCCTGGAGCCCCAGACAGGTCGGGAATCAGCCCCAGCATTTT.

The chain has TRBV6-5 and TRBJ2-1, with D possibly matching TRBD2 (5 bases). The CDR3 contains 12 residues. Germline V gene lookup returns CDR1 MNHEY and CDR2 SVGAGI. V lost 8 bases and J lost 5, with 10 bases in between. This CDR3 is CASGGLNNEQFF. CDR3 coding DNA: TGTGCCAGCGGAGGTTTGAACAATGAGCAGTTCTTC.

The rearrangement links TRBV5-1 to TRBJ2-3; D gene uncertain. Trimming pared 5 bases from V and 6 bases from J, leaving 10 bases between. The CDR3 runs to 12 residues. The germline V gene has CDR1 SGHRS and CDR2 YFSETQ. This chain's CDR3 is CASRGIKDTQYF. The CDR3 coding sequence is TGCGCCAGCAGGGGCATTAAGGATACGCAGTATTTT.

V and J are TRBV28 and TRBJ1-2, with a weak D call TRBD1 (6 bases). Germline CDR1 MDHEN, CDR2 SYDVKM. Deletions cut 7 bases from V and 7 bases from J, with 19 bases between. The CDR3 spans 14 residues. This CDR3 reads CASTDHRAFSGYTF. The CDR3 coding sequence is TGTGCCAGCACGGACCACAGGGCTTTTAGTGGCTACACCTTC.

This chain connects TRBV19 to TRBJ2-1; 13 bases match TRBD2. In germline, CDR1 is LNHDA, CDR2 SQIVND (reference sequence). Trimming took 0 bases from V and 5 from J; bases not matched to a gene: 4. This CDR3 contains 17 residues. CDR3 nucleotide sequence: TGTGCCAGTAGTATAGATCCCGGGACTAGCGGGAACAATGAGCAGTTCTTC. Its protein is CASSIDPGTSGNNEQFF. Using reference TRBV19 and TRBJ2-1 for the parts outside the CDR3, the full variable domain is DGGITQSPKYLFRKEGQNVTLSCEQNLNHDAMYWYRQDPGQGLRLIYYSQIVNDFQKGDIAEGYSVSREKKESFPLTVTSAQKNPTAFYLCASSIDPGTSGNNEQFFGPGTRLTVL.

The rearrangement links TRBV19 to TRBJ1-5, with TRBD1 identical over 11 bases. Losses at the gene ends were 6 bases for V and 2 bases for J; bases not matched to a gene: 9. The CDR3 has 17 amino acids. Germline V gene lookup returns CDR1 LNHDA and CDR2 SQIVND (reference sequence). CDR3 in amino acids: CASSSGTGGIGNQPQHF. DNA for the CDR3: TGTGCCAGTAGCTCCGGGACAGGGGGAATAGGCAATCAGCCCCAGCATTTT. Drawing the rest from reference TRBV19 and TRBJ1-5, the complete variable domain is DGGITQSPKYLFRKEGQNVTLSCEQNLNHDAMYWYRQDPGQGLRLIYYSQIVNDFQKGDIAEGYSVSREKKESFPLTVTSAQKNPTAFYLCASSSGTGGIGNQPQHFGDGTRLSIL.

CDR3 residues: CASSLLAGVIGELFF. In DNA form, the CDR3 reads TGCGCCAGCAGCTTACTAGCGGGAGTCATCGGGGAGCTGTTTTTT. The chain recombines TRBV5-1 with TRBJ2-2, with 11 bases that match TRBD2. V lost 2 bases, J lost 7 bases, and 4 bases stayed unmatched. Germline CDR1 reads SGHRS; CDR2 reads YFSETQ. The CDR3 covers 15 residues.